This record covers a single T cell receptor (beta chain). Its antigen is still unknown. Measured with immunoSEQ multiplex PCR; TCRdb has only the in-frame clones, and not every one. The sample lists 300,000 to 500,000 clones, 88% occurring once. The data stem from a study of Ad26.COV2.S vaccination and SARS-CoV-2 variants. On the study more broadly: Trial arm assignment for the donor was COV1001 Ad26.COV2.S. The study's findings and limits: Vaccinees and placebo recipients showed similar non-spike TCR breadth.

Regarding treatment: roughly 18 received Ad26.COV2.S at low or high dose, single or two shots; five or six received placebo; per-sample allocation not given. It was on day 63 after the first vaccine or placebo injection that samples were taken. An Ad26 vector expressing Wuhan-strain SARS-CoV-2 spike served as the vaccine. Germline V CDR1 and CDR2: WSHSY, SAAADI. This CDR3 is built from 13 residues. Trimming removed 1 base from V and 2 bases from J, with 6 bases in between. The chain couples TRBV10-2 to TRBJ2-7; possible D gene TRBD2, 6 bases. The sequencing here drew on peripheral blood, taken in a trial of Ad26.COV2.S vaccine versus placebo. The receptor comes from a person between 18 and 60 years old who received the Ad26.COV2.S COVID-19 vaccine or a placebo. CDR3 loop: CASSEWRAYEQYF. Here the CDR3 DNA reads TGCGCCAGCAGTGAGTGGAGGGCCTACGAGCAGTACTTC.